The rows below give T cell receptor beta chains drawn from one sample of a study of Graves' ophthalmopathy and Graves' hyperthyroidism. TCRdb redid the calling of the multiplex PCR reads with MiXCR, one entry per CDR3 protein. The table records about 420,000 distinct CDR3 sequences, about 21% of them present only once. Sequencing used peripheral blood. The receptors were gathered from a woman aged 18-29 years with stable Graves' hyperthyroidism. Each CDR3 is given with its conserved first and last residue. A D gene is named only where the DNA matches it firmly. Clone size is stated in some rows and not others, as once, few, many or a class when expanded.

V gene,clone size,D gene,J gene,CDR3 DNA,CDR3 protein
TRBV29-1,many,TRBD1,TRBJ1-1,TGCAGCGTCCAAGGGCCCGGGACAGTGAACACTGAAGCTTTCTTT,CSVQGPGTVNTEAFF
TRBV5-1,many,TRBD1,TRBJ1-5,TGCGCCAGCAGCCCAGGACAGGGGGATCAGCCCCAGCATTTT,CASSPGQGDQPQHF
TRBV7-4,many,TRBD1,TRBJ2-4,TGTGCCAGCAGCTTTAGGACAGGCGTCGAATTTCGGAATTTAGCGGCCAAAAACATTCAGTACTTC,CASSFRTGVEFRNLAAKNIQYF
TRBV7-2,once,.,TRBJ2-5,TGTGCCAGCAGCGAAAATATCGGGCAGACCCAGTACTTC,CASSENIGQTQYF
TRBV15,many,.,TRBJ1-5,TGTGCCACCAGCGGCTTTGGGAGGATTCAGCCCCAGCATTTT,CATSGFGRIQPQHF
TRBV7-9,many,.,TRBJ1-4,TGTGCCAGCAGCTCGGTCTTGGTAACTAATGAAAAACTGTTTTTT,CASSSVLVTNEKLFF
TRBV12-5,.,.,TRBJ1-6,TGTGCTAGTGGTTTGGTCCTCGATCTGGACGTTAGCTCCTATAATTCACCCCTCCACTTT,CASGLVLDLDVSSYNSPLHF
TRBV11-2,.,.,TRBJ1-1,TGTGCCAGCAGCTTAGGGGGCGCGCTGGAAGCTTTCTTT,CASSLGGALEAFF
TRBV20-1,many,.,TRBJ1-5,TGCAGTGCTCTCCGTCGACCCTATCAGCCCCAGCATTTT,CSALRRPYQPQHF
TRBV12-3/TRBV12-4,.,.,TRBJ1-1,TGTGCCAGCACATCGTGGAGTCGGAACACTGAAGCTTTCTTT,CASTSWSRNTEAFF
TRBV30,.,.,TRBJ1-2,TGTGCCTGGAGTAAGAAGAGAGCTGGATATGGCTACACCTTC,CAWSKKRAGYGYTF
TRBV6-2/TRBV6-3,once,TRBD2,TRBJ2-7,TGTGCCAGCAGAAACACTCCCGGGACTAGCGGGGGGGCGACCTACGAGCAGTACTTC,CASRNTPGTSGGATYEQYF
TRBV6-5,few,.,TRBJ2-7,TGTGCCAGCAGTTCCACCGGGACCGAGTTGGGCCCCTACGAGCAGTACTTC,CASSSTGTELGPYEQYF
TRBV6-1,many,.,TRBJ2-5,TGTGCCAGCAGTGATCGGGGAGAGACCCAGTACTTC,CASSDRGETQYF
TRBV7-9,many,.,TRBJ1-2,TGTGCCATGGAGGGTTCCTATGGCTACACCTTC,CAMEGSYGYTF
TRBV11-2,few,TRBD2,TRBJ2-5,TGTGCCAGCAGCTTAAGGCGAAGTAGCGGGAGTGAGACCCAGTACTTC,CASSLRRSSGSETQYF